Listed below are T cell receptor beta chains from one sample, sequenced in a study of blood T cells in healthy people across ages. Each CDR3 protein gets one entry after TCRdb re-called the 5' RACE reads with MiXCR. The sample lists a few hundred thousand distinct CDR3 sequences; less than 30% were seen once. Sequenced input: blood. Receptor source: a woman aged 65 to 85 in good health. Each CDR3 is given with its conserved first and last residue. The order of the fields is V gene, clone size, D gene, J gene, CDR3 protein, CDR3 DNA. A D gene is named only where the DNA matches it firmly. A row's size may be missing; if present it is once, few, many or a size class.

v_gene: TRBV29-1; abundance: many; d_gene: -; j_gene: TRBJ2-4; CDR3aa: CSVGDVDIQYF; CDR3nt: TGCAGCGTTGGGGACGTAGACATTCAGTACTTC
v_gene: TRBV14; abundance: many; d_gene: -; j_gene: TRBJ1-4; CDR3aa: CASSQEPAGASEKLFF; CDR3nt: TGTGCCAGCAGCCAAGAACCAGCAGGGGCCAGCGAAAAACTGTTTTTT
v_gene: TRBV18; abundance: few; d_gene: -; j_gene: TRBJ2-4; CDR3aa: CASSFGQGNIQHF; CDR3nt: -
v_gene: TRBV7-7; abundance: -; d_gene: TRBD1; j_gene: TRBJ1-2; CDR3aa: CASSLAEQGRDYGYTF; CDR3nt: TGTGCCAGCAGCTTAGCCGAACAGGGGAGGGACTATGGCTACACCTTC
v_gene: TRBV5-1; abundance: -; d_gene: -; j_gene: TRBJ2-2; CDR3aa: CASRYRDTITGELFF; CDR3nt: TGCGCCTCTCGCTACCGGGACACTATCACCGGGGAGCTGTTTTTT
v_gene: TRBV3-1; abundance: many; d_gene: -; j_gene: TRBJ2-2; CDR3aa: CASSQGYTGELFF; CDR3nt: TGTGCCAGCAGCCAGGGGTACACCGGGGAGCTGTTTTTT
v_gene: TRBV28; abundance: once; d_gene: -; j_gene: TRBJ1-3; CDR3aa: CASGPRRGSGNTIYF; CDR3nt: TGTGCCAGCGGACCTCGCCGAGGCTCTGGAAACACCATATATTTT
v_gene: TRBV7-3; abundance: -; d_gene: TRBD2; j_gene: TRBJ2-1; CDR3aa: CASSLAQLAGANEQFF; CDR3nt: TGTGCCAGCAGCTTAGCGCAACTAGCGGGAGCGAATGAGCAGTTCTTC
v_gene: TRBV11-2; abundance: -; d_gene: -; j_gene: TRBJ2-7; CDR3aa: CASSPAWGFQDAYEQYF; CDR3nt: TGTGCCAGCAGCCCTGCGTGGGGATTCCAAGATGCCTACGAGCAGTACTTC
v_gene: TRBV20-1; abundance: few; d_gene: TRBD2; j_gene: TRBJ2-3; CDR3aa: CSAKGGRSTDTQYF; CDR3nt: TGCAGTGCTAAGGGCGGGAGGAGCACAGATACGCAGTATTTT
v_gene: TRBV20-1; abundance: -; d_gene: TRBD2; j_gene: TRBJ2-5; CDR3aa: CSAPGLGSLTKETQYF; CDR3nt: TGCAGTGCGCCGGGACTAGGAAGCCTAACTAAAGAGACCCAGTACTTC
v_gene: TRBV6-6; abundance: few; d_gene: -; j_gene: TRBJ2-6; CDR3aa: CASRGGTAERANVLTF; CDR3nt: TGTGCCAGCCGAGGTGGAACGGCTGAGAGGGCCAACGTCCTGACTTTC
v_gene: TRBV28; abundance: many; d_gene: -; j_gene: TRBJ2-3; CDR3aa: CATTMGTDTQYF; CDR3nt: TGTGCCACCACCATGGGGACAGATACGCAGTATTTT
v_gene: TRBV6-1; abundance: many; d_gene: -; j_gene: TRBJ1-5; CDR3aa: CASSEGSGSQPQHF; CDR3nt: TGTGCCAGCAGTGAAGGCTCCGGAAGCCAGCCCCAGCATTTT
v_gene: TRBV3-1; abundance: few; d_gene: -; j_gene: TRBJ2-2; CDR3aa: CASSPGRVYTGELFF; CDR3nt: TGTGCCAGCAGCCCCGGGAGAGTCTACACCGGGGAGCTGTTTTTT
v_gene: TRBV9; abundance: -; d_gene: TRBD1; j_gene: TRBJ2-6; CDR3aa: CASEGAPGANVLTF; CDR3nt: TGTGCCAGCGAGGGGGCCCCTGGGGCCAACGTCCTGACTTTC
v_gene: TRBV5-8; abundance: -; d_gene: -; j_gene: TRBJ2-7; CDR3aa: CASSLSGSRTTYEQYF; CDR3nt: TGTGCCAGCAGCTTGAGCGGGTCCAGGACCACCTACGAGCAGTACTTC
v_gene: TRBV6-2/TRBV6-3; abundance: -; d_gene: TRBD1; j_gene: TRBJ2-7; CDR3aa: CASRSTGALYEQYF; CDR3nt: TGTGCCAGCAGATCTACAGGGGCCCTCTACGAGCAGTACTTC
v_gene: TRBV9; abundance: -; d_gene: TRBD2; j_gene: TRBJ2-1; CDR3aa: CASSGEAGGPYEQFF; CDR3nt: TGTGCCAGCAGCGGGGAAGCGGGAGGGCCCTATGAGCAGTTCTTC
v_gene: TRBV7-7; abundance: many; d_gene: -; j_gene: TRBJ1-3; CDR3aa: CASSLSLNGNTIYF; CDR3nt: TGTGCTAGCAGCTTATCTCTTAATGGAAACACCATATATTTT
v_gene: TRBV5-1; abundance: -; d_gene: TRBD2; j_gene: TRBJ2-1; CDR3aa: CASSVPGLETNEQFF; CDR3nt: TGCGCCAGCTCTGTACCGGGACTAGAGACGAATGAGCAGTTCTTC
v_gene: TRBV4-3; abundance: few; d_gene: TRBD2; j_gene: TRBJ2-5; CDR3aa: CASSQDPGRGETQYF; CDR3nt: TGCGCCAGCAGCCAAGATCCCGGGAGGGGCGAGACCCAGTACTTC
v_gene: TRBV6-2/TRBV6-3; abundance: few; d_gene: -; j_gene: TRBJ2-1; CDR3aa: CASTSLYNEQFF; CDR3nt: TGTGCCAGCACCTCACTCTACAATGAGCAGTTCTTC
v_gene: TRBV12-3/TRBV12-4; abundance: few; d_gene: TRBD2; j_gene: TRBJ2-1; CDR3aa: CASTLLAGYNEQFF; CDR3nt: TGTGCCAGCACTTTACTAGCGGGGTACAATGAGCAGTTCTTC
v_gene: TRBV29-1; abundance: -; d_gene: TRBD1; j_gene: TRBJ2-1; CDR3aa: CSVGTGYNEQFF; CDR3nt: TGCAGCGTTGGGACAGGTTACAATGAGCAGTTCTTC
v_gene: TRBV9; abundance: once; d_gene: -; j_gene: TRBJ2-3; CDR3aa: CASSVAVTLSTDTQYF; CDR3nt: TGTGCCAGCAGCGTAGCTGTGACCTTAAGCACAGATACGCAGTATTTT
v_gene: TRBV28; abundance: few; d_gene: -; j_gene: TRBJ1-5; CDR3aa: CASHFSNQPQHF; CDR3nt: TGTGCCAGCCATTTTAGCAATCAGCCCCAGCATTTT
v_gene: TRBV5-1; abundance: -; d_gene: -; j_gene: TRBJ2-7; CDR3aa: CASSADRGYEQYF; CDR3nt: TGCGCCAGCAGCGCCGACAGAGGGTACGAGCAGTACTTC
v_gene: TRBV3-1; abundance: many; d_gene: TRBD2; j_gene: TRBJ2-3; CDR3aa: CASNLAGGRYFTQYF; CDR3nt: TGTGCCAGCAACCTAGCGGGAGGGCGATATTTTACGCAGTATTTT
v_gene: TRBV14; abundance: few; d_gene: -; j_gene: TRBJ2-1; CDR3aa: CASSQEGRPSGHEQFF; CDR3nt: TGTGCCAGCAGCCAAGAAGGTCGGCCTAGTGGGCATGAGCAGTTCTTC